A single T cell receptor (beta chain) is shown here with its context. The antigen remains unidentified. Germline lookup yields CDR1 SGHTA and CDR2 FQGNSA. The CDR3 spans 12 residues. The ends were cut back, 2 bases at V and 9 bases at J, with 9 bases in the middle. The sample is drawn from a study of cytomegalovirus exposure and HLA in healthy donors. Regarding the study as a whole: Under in vitro conditions, three CMV-associated chains were confirmed as specific for CMV antigens. Reportedly, TCR beta sequences accurately predicted HLA-A and HLA-B alleles in most subjects. Per a prior analysis, the majority of TCR beta V segments were productive roughly 87% or roughly 30% of the time. Most CMV-associated TCR beta chains were later found to appear HLA-restricted.

Primers for the PCR totalled 60 Vbeta and 13 Jbeta. Using immunoSEQ multiplex PCR, the repertoire was profiled, and TCRdb retains in-frame clones only, with some absent. The data show 150,000 to 200,000 clones, with over 70% seen just once and about 2% held by the top ten. The sequence was collected from a woman in her late teens or twenties in good health and CMV-seropositive. The source material was PBMCs. J is TRBJ2-3 and V is TRBV7-2; D remains unclear. In DNA form, the CDR3 reads TGTGCCAGCAGCTTATCTGCCAGAACGCAGTATTTT. It yields the protein CASSLSARTQYF.